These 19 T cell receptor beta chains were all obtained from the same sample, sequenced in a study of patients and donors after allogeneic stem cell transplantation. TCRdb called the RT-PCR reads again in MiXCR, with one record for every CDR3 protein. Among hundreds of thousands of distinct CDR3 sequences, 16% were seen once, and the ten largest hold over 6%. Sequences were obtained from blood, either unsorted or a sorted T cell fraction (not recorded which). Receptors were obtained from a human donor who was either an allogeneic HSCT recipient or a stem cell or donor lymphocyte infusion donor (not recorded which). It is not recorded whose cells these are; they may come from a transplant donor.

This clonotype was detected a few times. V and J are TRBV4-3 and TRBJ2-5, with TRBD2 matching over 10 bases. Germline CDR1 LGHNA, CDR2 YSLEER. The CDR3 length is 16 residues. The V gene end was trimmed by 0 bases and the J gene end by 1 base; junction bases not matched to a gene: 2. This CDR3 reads CASSQDSGGRQETQYF. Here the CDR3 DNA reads TGCGCCAGCAGCCAAGATAGCGGGGGGCGCCAAGAGACCCAGTACTTC.

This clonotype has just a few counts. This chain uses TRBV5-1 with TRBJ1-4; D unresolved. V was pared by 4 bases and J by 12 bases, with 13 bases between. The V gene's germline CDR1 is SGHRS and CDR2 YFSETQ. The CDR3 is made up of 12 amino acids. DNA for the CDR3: TGCGCCAGCAGCCTCCTAGGAGGGCAACTGTTTTTT. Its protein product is CASSLLGGQLFF.

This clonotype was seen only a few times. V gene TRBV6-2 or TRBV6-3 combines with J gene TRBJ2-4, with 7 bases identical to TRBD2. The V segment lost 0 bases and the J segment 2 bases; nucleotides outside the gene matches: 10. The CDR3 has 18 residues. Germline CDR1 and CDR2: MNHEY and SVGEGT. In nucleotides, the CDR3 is TGTGCCAGCAGTTACTCGTTCAGCCGACTAGCTCCCAAAAACATTCAGTACTTC. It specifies CASSYSFSRLAPKNIQYF.

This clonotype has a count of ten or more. CDR3 bases: TGCGCCAGCAGCTCGGATACAGGGGATCCGGACCAGCCCCAGCATTTT. As protein: CASSSDTGDPDQPQHF. The chain has TRBV5-1 and TRBJ1-5; 7 positions match TRBD1. The CDR3 is 16 residues long. Germline loops: CDR1 SGHRS, CDR2 YFSETQ. The trim removed 3 bases at V and 7 bases at J, leaving 13 bases unmatched.

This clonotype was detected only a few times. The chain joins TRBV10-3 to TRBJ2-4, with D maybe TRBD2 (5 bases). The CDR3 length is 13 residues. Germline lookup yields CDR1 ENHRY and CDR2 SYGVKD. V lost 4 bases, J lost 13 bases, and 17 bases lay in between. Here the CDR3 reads CAISVGGGRTQYF. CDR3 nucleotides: TGTGCCATCAGTGTTGGCGGAGGTCGAACCCAGTACTTC.

The DNA for the CDR3 is TGTGCCAGCAGTTATGGTCGGGGGTCAAAAAACATTCAGTACTTC. This encodes CASSYGRGSKNIQYF. The J gene is TRBJ2-4, the V gene TRBV6-2 or TRBV6-3; TRBD2 is a possible D gene (6 bases). Per germline, CDR1 MNHEY and CDR2 SVGEGT. The CDR3 totals 15 residues. Deletions cut 3 bases from V and 4 bases from J, with 13 bases between.

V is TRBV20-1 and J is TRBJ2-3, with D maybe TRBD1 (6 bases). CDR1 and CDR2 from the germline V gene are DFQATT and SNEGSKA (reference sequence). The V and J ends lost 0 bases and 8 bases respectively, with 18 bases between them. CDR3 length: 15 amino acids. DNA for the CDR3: TGCAGTGCTAGAGATCGAGGGGGAGAAGGCAGTACGCAGTATTTT. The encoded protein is CSARDRGGEGSTQYF.

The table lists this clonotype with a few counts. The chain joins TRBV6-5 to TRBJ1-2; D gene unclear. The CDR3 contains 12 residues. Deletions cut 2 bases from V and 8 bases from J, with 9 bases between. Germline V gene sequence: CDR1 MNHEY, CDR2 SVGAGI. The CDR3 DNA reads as TGTGCCAGCAGTTACAAAGGTGGCGGCTACACCTTC. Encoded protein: CASSYKGGGYTF.

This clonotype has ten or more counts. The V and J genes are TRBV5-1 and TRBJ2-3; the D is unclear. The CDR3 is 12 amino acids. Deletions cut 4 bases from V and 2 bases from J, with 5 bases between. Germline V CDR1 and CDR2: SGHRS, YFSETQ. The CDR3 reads CASSLYTDTQYF. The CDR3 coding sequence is TGCGCCAGCAGCCTATACACAGATACGCAGTATTTT.

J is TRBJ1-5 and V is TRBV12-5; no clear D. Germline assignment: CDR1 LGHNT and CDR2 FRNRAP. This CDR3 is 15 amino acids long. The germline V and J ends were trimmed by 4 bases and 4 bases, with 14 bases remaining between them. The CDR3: CASGSPTGWNQPQHF. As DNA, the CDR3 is TGTGCTAGTGGTTCCCCCACCGGGTGGAATCAGCCCCAGCATTTT.

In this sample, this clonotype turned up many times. The CDR3 region is CASSLVGGDNSPLHF. CDR3 coding DNA: TGCGCCAGCAGCTTGGTAGGGGGCGACAATTCACCCCTCCACTTT. This rearrangement joins TRBV5-1 to TRBJ1-6, with 7 bases fitting TRBD1. Trimming took 0 bases from V and 7 from J; bases not matched to a gene: 4. Germline V gene sequence: CDR1 SGHRS, CDR2 YFSETQ. This CDR3 is built from 15 residues. Combining the CDR3 with reference TRBV5-1 and TRBJ1-6 gives the whole variable domain KAGVTQTPRYLIKTRGQQVTLSCSPISGHRSVSWYQQTPGQGLQFLFEYFSETQRNKGNFPGRFSGRQFSNSRSEMNVSTLELGDSALYLCASSLVGGDNSPLHFGNGTRLTVT.

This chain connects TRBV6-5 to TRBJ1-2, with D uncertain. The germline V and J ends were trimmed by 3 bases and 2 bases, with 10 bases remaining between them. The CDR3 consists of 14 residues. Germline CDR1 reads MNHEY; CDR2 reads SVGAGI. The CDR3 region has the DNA TGTGCCAGCAGTTATTCCCATGGGAACTATGGCTACACCTTC. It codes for CASSYSHGNYGYTF.

The CDR3 bases are TGTGCCAGCAGCGACAAGCCGGGACAGATGTCGGAGACCCAGTACTTC. Protein sequence: CASSDKPGQMSETQYF. The chain links TRBV11-2 to TRBJ2-5, with 7 bases lining up with TRBD1. CDR1 is SGHAT and CDR2 is FQNNGV in the germline V gene. The length of the CDR3 is 16 residues. After removal of 5 bases from V and 5 bases from J, the junction contained 14 bases not matched to a gene.

CDR3: CATSDPSEPNTGELFF. Written as DNA, the CDR3 is TGTGCCACCAGTGACCCAAGCGAGCCGAACACCGGGGAGCTGTTTTTT. The rearrangement links TRBV24-1 to TRBJ2-2; D unresolved. Trimming left V 4 bases short and J 0 bases short, with 11 bases between. This CDR3 is 16 amino acids long. Germline V lookup: CDR1 KGHDR, CDR2 SFDVKD.

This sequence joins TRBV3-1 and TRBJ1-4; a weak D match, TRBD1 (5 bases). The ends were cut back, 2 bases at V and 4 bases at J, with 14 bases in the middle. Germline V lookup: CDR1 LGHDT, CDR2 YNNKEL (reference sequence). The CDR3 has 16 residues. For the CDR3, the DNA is TGTGCCAGCAGCCAAATACCGGGACTCAGTAATGAAAAACTGTTTTTT. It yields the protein CASSQIPGLSNEKLFF.

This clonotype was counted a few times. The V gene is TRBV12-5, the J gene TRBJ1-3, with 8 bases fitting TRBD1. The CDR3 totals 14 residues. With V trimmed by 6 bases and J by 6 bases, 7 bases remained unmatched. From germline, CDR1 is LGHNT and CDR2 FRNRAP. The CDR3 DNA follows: TGTGCTAGTGGCTCCGGACAGGGCCAAAACACCATATATTTT. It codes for CASGSGQGQNTIYF.

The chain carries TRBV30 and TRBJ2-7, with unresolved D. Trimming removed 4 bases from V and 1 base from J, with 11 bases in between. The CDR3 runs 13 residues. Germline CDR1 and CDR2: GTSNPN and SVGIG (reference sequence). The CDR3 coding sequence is TGTGCCTGGACTGTCGCGGATTCCTACGAGCAGTACTTC. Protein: CAWTVADSYEQYF.

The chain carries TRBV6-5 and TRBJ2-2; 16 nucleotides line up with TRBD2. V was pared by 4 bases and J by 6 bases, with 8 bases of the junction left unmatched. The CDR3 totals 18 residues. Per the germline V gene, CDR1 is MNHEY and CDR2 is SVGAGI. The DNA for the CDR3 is TGTGCCAGCAGTTCCTATAGGGGACTAGCGGGAGGGTCCGGGGAGCTGTTTTTT. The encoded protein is CASSSYRGLAGGSGELFF.

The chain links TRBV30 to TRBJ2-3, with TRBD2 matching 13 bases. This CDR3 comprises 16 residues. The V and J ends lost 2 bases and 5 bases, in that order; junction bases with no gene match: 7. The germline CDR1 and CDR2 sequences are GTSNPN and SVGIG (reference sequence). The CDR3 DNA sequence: TGTGCCTGGAGTCTCGGGACTAGCGGGAAGGGAGATACGCAGTATTTT. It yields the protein CAWSLGTSGKGDTQYF.